The TCR beta chain under discussion was sequenced for a study of low-dose radiotherapy and immunotherapy resistance in tumors. CDR3 length equals 13 residues. Looked up from germline, CDR1 is DFQATT and CDR2 is SNEGSKA (reference sequence). V dropped 0 bases and J dropped 1 base, with 7 bases sitting between them. Alpha- and beta-chain coverage of first-strand cDNA came from TRAV- and TRBV-specific primers. TCR amplification involved 20 to 25 PCR cycles with a constant-region primer and V-primer adapter. TCRdb fed the reads into MiXCR, producing one record per CDR3 protein. The sample has about 80,000 distinct CDR3 sequences; around a sixth are singletons. This sample's time point: after trial treatment. Treatment of the sample: LDRT plus nivolumab, ipilimumab, low-dose cyclophosphamide and aspirin (RACIN trial). This clonotype was detected ten times or more.

The sequencing used PBMCs, collected after low-dose radiotherapy plus immunotherapy. The receptor's source is a male donor with prostate cancer. This chain connects TRBV20-1 to TRBJ2-7; unclear D gene. The CDR3 nucleotides read TGCAGTGCTAGAGATCCCCTGTCCTACGAGCAGTACTTC. It encodes CSARDPLSYEQYF.